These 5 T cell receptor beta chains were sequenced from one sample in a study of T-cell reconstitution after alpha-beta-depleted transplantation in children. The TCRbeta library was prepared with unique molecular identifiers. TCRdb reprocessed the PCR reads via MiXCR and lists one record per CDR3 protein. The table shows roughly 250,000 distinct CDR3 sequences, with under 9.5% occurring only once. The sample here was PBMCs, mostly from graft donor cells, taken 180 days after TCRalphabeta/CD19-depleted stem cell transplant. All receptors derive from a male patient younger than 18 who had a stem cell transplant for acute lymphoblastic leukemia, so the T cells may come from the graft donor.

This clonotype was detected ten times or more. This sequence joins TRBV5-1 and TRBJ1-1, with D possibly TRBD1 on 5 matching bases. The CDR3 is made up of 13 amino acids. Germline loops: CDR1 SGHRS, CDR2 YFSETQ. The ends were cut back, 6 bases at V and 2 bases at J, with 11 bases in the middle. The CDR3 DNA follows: TGCGCCAGCATGGGGGTGACCAACACTGAAGCTTTCTTT. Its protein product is CASMGVTNTEAFF.

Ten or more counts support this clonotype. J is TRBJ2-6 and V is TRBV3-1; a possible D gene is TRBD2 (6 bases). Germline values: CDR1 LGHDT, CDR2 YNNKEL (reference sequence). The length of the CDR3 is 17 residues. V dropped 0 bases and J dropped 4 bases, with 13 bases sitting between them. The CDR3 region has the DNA TGTGCCAGCAGCCAAGATAGGGGACTGTTCGGGGCCAACGTCCTGACTTTC. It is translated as CASSQDRGLFGANVLTF. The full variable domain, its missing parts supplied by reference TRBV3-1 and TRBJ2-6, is DTAVSQTPKYLVTQMGNDKSIKCEQNLGHDTMYWYKQDSKKFLKIMFSYNNKELIINETVPNRFSPKSPDKAHLNLHINSLELGDSAVYFCASSQDRGLFGANVLTFGAGSRLTVL.

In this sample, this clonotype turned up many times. The CDR3 loop is CASSQVGTVYNSPLHF. The CDR3 nucleotides are TGCGCCAGCAGCCAAGTGGGGACAGTCTATAATTCACCCCTCCACTTT. The genes are TRBV4-3 and TRBJ1-6; the match to TRBD1 covers 7 bases. This CDR3 is 16 amino acids long. From germline, CDR1 is LGHNA and CDR2 YSLEER. J lost 3 bases, V lost 1 base, and 3 bases had no gene match.

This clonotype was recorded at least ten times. The CDR3 DNA reads as TGTGCCAGCAGCCTCCTCGGGGGAACGGAAGATACGCAGTATTTT. Its protein product is CASSLLGGTEDTQYF. The chain is built from TRBV12-3 or TRBV12-4 and TRBJ2-3, with D possibly TRBD2 on 6 matching bases. The CDR3 extends over 15 amino acids. V lost 6 bases and J 5 bases, leaving 18 bases between the germline ends.

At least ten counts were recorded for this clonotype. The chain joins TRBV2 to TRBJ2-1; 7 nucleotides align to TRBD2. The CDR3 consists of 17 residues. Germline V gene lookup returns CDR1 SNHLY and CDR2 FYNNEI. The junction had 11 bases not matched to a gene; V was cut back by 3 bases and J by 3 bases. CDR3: CASSDMTGLTFYNEQFF. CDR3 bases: TGTGCCAGCAGTGATATGACGGGACTAACATTCTACAATGAGCAGTTCTTC.